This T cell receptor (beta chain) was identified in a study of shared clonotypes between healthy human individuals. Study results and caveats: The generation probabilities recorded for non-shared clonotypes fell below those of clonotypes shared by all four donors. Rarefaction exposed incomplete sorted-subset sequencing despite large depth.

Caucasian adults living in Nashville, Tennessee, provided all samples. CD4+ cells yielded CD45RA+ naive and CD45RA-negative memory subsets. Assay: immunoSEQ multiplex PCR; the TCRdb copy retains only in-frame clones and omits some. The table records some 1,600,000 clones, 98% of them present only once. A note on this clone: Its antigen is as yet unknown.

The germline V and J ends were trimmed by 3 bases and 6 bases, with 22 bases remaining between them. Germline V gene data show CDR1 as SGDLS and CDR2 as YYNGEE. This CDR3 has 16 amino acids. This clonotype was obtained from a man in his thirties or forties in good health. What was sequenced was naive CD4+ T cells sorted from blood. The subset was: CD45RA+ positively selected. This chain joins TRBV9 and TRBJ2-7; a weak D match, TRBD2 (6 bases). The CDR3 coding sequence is TGTGCCAGCAGCGCGCTCCGGGACTCCATGGGTCTCGAGCAGTACTTC. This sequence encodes CASSALRDSMGLEQYF.